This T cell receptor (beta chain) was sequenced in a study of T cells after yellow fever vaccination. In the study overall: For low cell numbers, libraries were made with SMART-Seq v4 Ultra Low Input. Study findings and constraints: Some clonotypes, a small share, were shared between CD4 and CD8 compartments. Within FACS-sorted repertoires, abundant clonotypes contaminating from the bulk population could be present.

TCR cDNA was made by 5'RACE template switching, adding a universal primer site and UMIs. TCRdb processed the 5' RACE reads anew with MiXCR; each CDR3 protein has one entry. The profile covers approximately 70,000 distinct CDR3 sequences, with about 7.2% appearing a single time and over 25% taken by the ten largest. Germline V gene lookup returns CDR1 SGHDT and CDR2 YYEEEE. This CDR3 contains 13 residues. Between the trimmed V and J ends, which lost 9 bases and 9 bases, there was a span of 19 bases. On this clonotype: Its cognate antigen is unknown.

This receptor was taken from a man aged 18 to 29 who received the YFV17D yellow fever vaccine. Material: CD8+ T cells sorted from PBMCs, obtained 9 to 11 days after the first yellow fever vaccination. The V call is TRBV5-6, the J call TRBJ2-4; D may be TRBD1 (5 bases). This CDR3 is CAIGPWGGAIQYF. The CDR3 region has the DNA TGTGCCATCGGCCCATGGGGCGGAGCCATTCAGTACTTC.